Each of the 8 T cell receptor beta chains below was sequenced from the same sample in a study of OX40 agonist ivuxolimab in advanced cancers. Measured with immunoSEQ multiplex PCR; TCRdb has only the in-frame clones, and not every one. The repertoire holds about 89,000 clones, with nearly 90% as singletons. The sequencing used CD4+ or CD8+ T cells sorted from blood, collected in a trial of the OX40 agonist ivuxolimab. The receptors were gathered from an adult with an advanced solid tumor such as melanoma, head and neck, liver or kidney cancer.

The V gene is TRBV15, the J gene TRBJ2-1, with unresolved D. The CDR3 spans 12 residues. The germline V and J ends were trimmed by 1 base and 10 bases, with 8 bases remaining between them. CDR1 is LNHNV, CDR2 YYDKDF, per germline (reference sequence). The CDR3 DNA follows: TGTGCCACCAGCAGAGTAAATCCCGAGCAGTTCTTC. Translation gives CATSRVNPEQFF. The complete variable domain, with remaining parts taken from reference TRBV15 and TRBJ2-1, reads DAMVIQNPRYQVTQFGKPVTLSCSQTLNHNVMYWYQQKSSQAPKLLFHYYDKDFNNEADTPDNFQSRRPNTSFCFLDIRSPGLGDTAMYLCATSRVNPEQFFGPGTRLTVL.

J is TRBJ1-4 and V is TRBV7-9, with D possibly matching TRBD1 (6 bases). V was shortened by 5 bases and J by 0 bases, with 10 bases between the two germline ends. Germline lookup yields CDR1 SEHNR and CDR2 FQNEAQ (reference sequence). This CDR3 region has 15 residues. CDR3 sequence (DNA): TGTGCCAGCAGCGTAGACAGGTCAACTAATGAAAAACTGTTTTTT. This codes for CASSVDRSTNEKLFF.

The rearrangement links TRBV18 to TRBJ1-1; possible D gene TRBD1, 6 bases. Trimming removed 4 bases from V and 2 bases from J, with 11 bases in between. This CDR3 is built from 14 residues. Germline V gene sequence: CDR1 KGHSH, CDR2 LQKENI. Written as DNA, the CDR3 is TGTGCCAGCTCACTTGGACAGATAAACACTGAAGCTTTCTTT. It is translated as CASSLGQINTEAFF. The whole variable domain, filled in from reference TRBV18 and TRBJ1-1, reads NAGVMQNPRHLVRRRGQEARLRCSPMKGHSHVYWYRQLPEEGLKFMVYLQKENIIDESGMPKERFSAEFPKEGPSILRIQQVVRGDSAAYFCASSLGQINTEAFFGQGTRLTVV.

The chain is built from TRBV7-9 and TRBJ1-4, with 10 bases identical to TRBD1. The junction had 6 bases not matched to a gene; V was cut back by 3 bases and J by 5 bases. Germline CDR1 and CDR2: SEHNR and FQNEAQ (reference sequence). The CDR3 length is 16 residues. The CDR3: CASSFGQGVENEKLFF. The CDR3 DNA sequence: TGTGCCAGCAGCTTCGGACAGGGGGTCGAGAATGAAAAACTGTTTTTT.

The chain couples TRBV9 to TRBJ1-5; TRBD1 matches at 11 bases. V trimming: 0 bases; J trimming: 6 bases; junction bases outside the gene matches: 2. This CDR3 region has 15 residues. Germline CDR1 reads SGDLS; CDR2 reads YYNGEE. The CDR3 region is CASSVGDRGSQPQHF. CDR3 DNA: TGTGCCAGCAGCGTAGGGGACAGGGGGAGTCAGCCCCAGCATTTT.

This clone was detected once. This chain connects TRBV4-2 to TRBJ1-6, with 10 bases identical to TRBD1. The CDR3 runs to 14 residues. Germline CDR1 reads LGHNA; CDR2 reads YNFKEQ. Trimming removed 5 bases from V and 7 bases from J; junction bases left unmatched: 2. CDR3 DNA: TGTGCCAGCAGCTCGACAGGGGGCAATTCACCCCTCCACTTT. It encodes CASSSTGGNSPLHF.

This clone was observed a single time. V gene TRBV6-1 combines with J gene TRBJ1-1; D might be TRBD1 (6 bases). The CDR3 has 14 amino acids. V dropped 0 bases and J dropped 5 bases, with 10 bases sitting between them. Germline V gene data show CDR1 as MNHNS and CDR2 as SASEGT. CDR3: CASSEAFQGTEAFF. DNA of the CDR3: TGTGCCAGCAGTGAAGCCTTCCAGGGGACTGAAGCTTTCTTT.

This chain connects TRBV18 to TRBJ1-2; 10 nucleotides align to TRBD1. Germline V lookup: CDR1 KGHSH, CDR2 LQKENI. CDR3 length equals 15 residues. J gave up 6 bases and V 3 bases, and 7 bases lay outside the gene matches. CDR3 nucleotide sequence: TGTGCCAGCTCACCCCGACAGGGGGCGGTGGATGGCTACACCTTC. It translates to CASSPRQGAVDGYTF.